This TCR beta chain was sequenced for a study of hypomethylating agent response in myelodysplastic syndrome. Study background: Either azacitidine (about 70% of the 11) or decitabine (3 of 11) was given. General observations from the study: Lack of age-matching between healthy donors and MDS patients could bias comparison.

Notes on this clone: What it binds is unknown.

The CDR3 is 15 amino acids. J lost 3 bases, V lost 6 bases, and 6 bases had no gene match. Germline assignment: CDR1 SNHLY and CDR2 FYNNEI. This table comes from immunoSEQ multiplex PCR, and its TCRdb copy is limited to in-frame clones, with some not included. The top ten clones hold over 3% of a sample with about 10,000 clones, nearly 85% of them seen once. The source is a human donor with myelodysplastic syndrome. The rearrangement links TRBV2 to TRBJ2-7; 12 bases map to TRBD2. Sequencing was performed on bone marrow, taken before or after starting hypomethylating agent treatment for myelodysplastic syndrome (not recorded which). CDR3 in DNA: TGTGCCAGCAGGGTACGACTAGCGGGAGTCTACGAGCAGTACTTC. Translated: CASRVRLAGVYEQYF.